The T cell receptor (beta chain) described here comes from a study of human T cells and chemical hapten exposure (dated by TCRdb to about 2021). At the level of the whole study: For sensitization, 2% DPC in acetone was applied to a 2 cm by 2 cm area of upper inner arm skin. Patients additionally received weekly therapeutic DPC doses to the scalp throughout the approximately 25-week study period. Patch testing on the upper back used Finn chambers containing 0.01% DPC, with scoring done after 6 days according to International Contact Dermatitis Research Group standards. The patient cohort, mostly female, included alopecia areata with under or over 50% scalp involvement, alopecia totalis and alopecia universalis. Libraries were pooled for sequencing, and variation in per-sample TCR yields was attributed mainly to small differences in library volumes within the pool. This study followed changes in the peripheral blood TCR repertoire in vivo during primary and secondary sensitization of alopecia patients to the hapten diphenylcyclopropenone (DPC). Blood was sampled from patients pre-sensitization (week 0) and at 2, 6 and about 24 weeks after DPC sensitization. For TCR sequencing, blood came from 25 to 30 alopecia patients at anywhere from one to four time points (pre-sensitization, 2, 6 and 24 weeks). Study-wide findings and limitations: No change with DPC sensitization was found in the number of TCRs above 1 in 1000 frequency, and no evidence of global repertoire structure alterations was found. Repeated subsampling changed both the strength of the expansion versus patch-test correlation and the threshold at which that correlation became significant. Alopecia, a presumed autoimmune disease, was present in all patients, so the immune response of the patients might differ from that of healthy individuals. Compared with pre-sensitization or healthy control sets, expanded TCRs formed significantly more large CDR3 similarity clusters, which is consistent with antigen-driven responses. The number of PT1 expanded TCRs positively correlated with patch test score, significant at thresholds 8, 16 and 32 but not 4.

Libraries were constructed by RACE. The run used a NextSeq 500. During library preparation, unique molecular identifiers were attached to individual cDNA molecules so that TCRs could be counted quantitatively and reproducibly. Each blood RNA sample was used to sequence both TCR alpha and TCR beta chains. In the original analysis: A median of approximately 96,000 TCRs per sample was observed, with a range of about 20,000 to 690,600. V, J and CDR3 annotation of the TCR reads was performed with the Decombinator software suite. To make PS versus PT1 abundance plots, every sample was subsampled to the same number of TCRs (28,000). Expanded TCRs were defined as absent before sensitization and observed at least eight times at the 2-week time point. The public reads were run again by TCRdb, first through fastp at Q25 and then through MiXCR, and only productive beta chains were kept. Rows merge per CDR3 protein into single entries with the most common DNA and genes. The V and J calls and clone size come from TCRdb's table, not from the authors' own analysis. This sample comprises 150,000 to 200,000 distinct CDR3 sequences, about 15% of them detected only once. Of the sample, 1.7% is held by the ten largest clones.

In its sample, this clonotype was seen once. The antigen it binds to is not known. Base qualities are not recorded, but no much larger clone differs from it by a single base. One read gives only weak evidence. The germline V gene (reference sequence) supplies CDR1 LGHDT and CDR2 YNNKEL. Spanning cysteine to phenylalanine, the CDR3 consists of 11 amino acids. Only the CDR3 region is kept as DNA, spanning 33 bases read in frame from base 1. V and J are truncated by 0 bases and 11 bases respectively, leaving an intervening sequence of 7 bases. This specimen's time point label, per the study, means: patch test 1, 2 weeks after DPC sensitization. Interpreted using the paper, the treatment or condition label stands for: therapeutic diphenylcyclopropenone sensitization with weekly scalp DPC. Blood at each patch-test visit was drawn before the patch test was applied. Eligible patients were aged 18 to 70, diagnosed with alopecia, deemed suitable for DPC therapy, and excluded if pregnant. Unfractionated whole blood was collected in Tempus Blood RNA tubes, and total RNA was extracted from that blood.

The specimen comprised whole blood, sampled in connection with sensitization to the hapten diphenylcyclopropenone (DPC). The origin of this receptor is a woman aged 25-40 years with alopecia areata. Some clones in this sample may be carry-over from other donors' samples. This sequence uses TRBV3-1 and TRBJ1-1, with the D segment identity uncertain. CDR3 protein: CASSQDLEAFF. The DNA is TGTGCCAGCAGCCAAGATTTGGAGGCTTTCTTT.